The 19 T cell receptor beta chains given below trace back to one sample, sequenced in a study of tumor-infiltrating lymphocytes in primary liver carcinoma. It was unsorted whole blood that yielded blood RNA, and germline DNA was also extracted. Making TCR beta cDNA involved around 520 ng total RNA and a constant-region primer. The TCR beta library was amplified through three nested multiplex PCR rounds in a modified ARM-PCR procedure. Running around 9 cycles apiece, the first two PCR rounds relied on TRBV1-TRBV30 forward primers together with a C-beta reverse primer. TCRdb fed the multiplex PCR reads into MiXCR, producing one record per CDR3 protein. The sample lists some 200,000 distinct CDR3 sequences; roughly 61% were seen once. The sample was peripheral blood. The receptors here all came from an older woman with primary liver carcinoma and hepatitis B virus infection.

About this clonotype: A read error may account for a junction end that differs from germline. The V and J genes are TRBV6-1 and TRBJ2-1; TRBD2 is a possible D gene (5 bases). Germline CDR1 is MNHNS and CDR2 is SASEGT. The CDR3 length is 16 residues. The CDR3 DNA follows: TGTGCCAACAGTCATGGGCTGAGGCGAGACTACAATGTGCAGTTCTTC. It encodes CANSHGLRRDYNVQFF.

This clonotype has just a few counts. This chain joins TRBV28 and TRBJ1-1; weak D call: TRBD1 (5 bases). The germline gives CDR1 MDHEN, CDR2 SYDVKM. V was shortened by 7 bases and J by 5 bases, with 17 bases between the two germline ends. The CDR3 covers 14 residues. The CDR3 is CASTSGVGRTEAFF. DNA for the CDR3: TGTGCCAGCACGTCGGGGGTCGGTAGAACTGAAGCTTTCTTT.

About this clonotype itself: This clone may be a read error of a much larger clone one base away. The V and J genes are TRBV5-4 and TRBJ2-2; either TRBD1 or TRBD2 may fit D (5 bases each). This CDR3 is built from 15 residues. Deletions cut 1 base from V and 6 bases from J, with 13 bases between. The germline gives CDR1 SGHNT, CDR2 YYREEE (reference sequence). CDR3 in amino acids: CASSLYGTMAGELFF. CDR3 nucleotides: TGTGCCAGCAGCTTGTACGGGACGATGGCCGGGGAGCTGTTTTTT.

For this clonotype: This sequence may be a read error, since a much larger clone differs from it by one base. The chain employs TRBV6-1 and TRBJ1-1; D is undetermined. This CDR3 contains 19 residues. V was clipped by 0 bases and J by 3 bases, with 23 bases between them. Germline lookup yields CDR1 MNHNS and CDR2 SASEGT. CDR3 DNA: TGTGCCAGCAGTGAAGCCCTTTTAGCCAGGAGGCGCGAGGACACTGAAGCTTTCTTT. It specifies CASSEALLARRREDTEAFF.

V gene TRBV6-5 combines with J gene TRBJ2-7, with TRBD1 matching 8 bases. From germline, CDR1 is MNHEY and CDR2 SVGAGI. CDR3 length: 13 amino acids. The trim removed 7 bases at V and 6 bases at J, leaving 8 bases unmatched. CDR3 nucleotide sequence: TGTGCCAGCACGTCCCATACAGGGGGCGAGCAGTACTTC. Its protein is CASTSHTGGEQYF.

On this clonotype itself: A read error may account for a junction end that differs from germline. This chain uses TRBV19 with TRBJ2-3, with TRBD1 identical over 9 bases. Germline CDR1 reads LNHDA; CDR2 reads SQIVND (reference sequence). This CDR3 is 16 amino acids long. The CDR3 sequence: CASSIRGQGRGDTQYF. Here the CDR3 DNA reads TGTGCAAGTAGTATAAGGGGACAGGGACGAGGAGATACCCAGTATTTT.

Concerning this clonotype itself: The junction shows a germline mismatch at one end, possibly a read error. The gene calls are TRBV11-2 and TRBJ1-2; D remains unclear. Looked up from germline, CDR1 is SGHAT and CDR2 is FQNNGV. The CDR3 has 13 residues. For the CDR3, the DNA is TGTGTCAGCAGCTCCGGGCCCTCCTATGGCTACACCTTC. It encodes CVSSSGPSYGYTF.

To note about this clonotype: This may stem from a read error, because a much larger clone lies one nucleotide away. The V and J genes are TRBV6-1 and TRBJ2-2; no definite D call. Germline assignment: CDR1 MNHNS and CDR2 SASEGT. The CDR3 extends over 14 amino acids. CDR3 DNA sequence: TGTGCCAGCAGTGAGGCAGTGAACACCGTGGAGCTGTTTTTT. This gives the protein CASSEAVNTVELFF.

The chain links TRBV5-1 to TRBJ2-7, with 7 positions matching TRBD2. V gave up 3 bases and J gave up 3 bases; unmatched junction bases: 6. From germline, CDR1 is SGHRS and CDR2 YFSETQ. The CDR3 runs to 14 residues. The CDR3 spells CASSSVGGDYEQYF. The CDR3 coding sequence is TGCGCCAGCAGCTCGGTGGGGGGGGACTACGAGCAGTACTTC.

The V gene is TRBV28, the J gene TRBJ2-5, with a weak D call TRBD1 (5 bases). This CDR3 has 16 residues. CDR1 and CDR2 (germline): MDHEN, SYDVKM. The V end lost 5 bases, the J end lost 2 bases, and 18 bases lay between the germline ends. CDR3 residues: CASSIIDSPDQETQYF. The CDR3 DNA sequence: TGTGCCAGCAGTATAATAGACAGCCCCGATCAAGAGACCCAGTACTTC.

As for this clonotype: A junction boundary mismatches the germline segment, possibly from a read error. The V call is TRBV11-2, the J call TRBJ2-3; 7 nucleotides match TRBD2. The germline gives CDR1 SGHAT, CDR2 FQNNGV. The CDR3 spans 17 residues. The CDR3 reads CTSSKHGRRGDTDTQYF. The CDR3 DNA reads TGTACCAGCAGTAAGCACGGGCGTCGGGGGGACACAGATACGCAGTATTTT.

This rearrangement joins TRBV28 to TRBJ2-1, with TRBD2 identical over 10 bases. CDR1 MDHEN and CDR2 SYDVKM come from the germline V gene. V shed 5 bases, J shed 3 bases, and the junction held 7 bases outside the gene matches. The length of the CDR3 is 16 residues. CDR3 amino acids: CASSNLGLAVYNEQFF. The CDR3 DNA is TGTGCCAGCAGTAACTTAGGACTAGCGGTCTACAATGAGCAGTTCTTC.

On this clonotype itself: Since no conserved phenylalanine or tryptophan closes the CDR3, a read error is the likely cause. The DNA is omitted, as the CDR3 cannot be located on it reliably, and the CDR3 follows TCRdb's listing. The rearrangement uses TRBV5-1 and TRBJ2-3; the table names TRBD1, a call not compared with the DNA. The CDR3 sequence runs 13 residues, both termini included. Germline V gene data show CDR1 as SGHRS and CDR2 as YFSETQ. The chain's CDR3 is CASSVGDGGRRYL.

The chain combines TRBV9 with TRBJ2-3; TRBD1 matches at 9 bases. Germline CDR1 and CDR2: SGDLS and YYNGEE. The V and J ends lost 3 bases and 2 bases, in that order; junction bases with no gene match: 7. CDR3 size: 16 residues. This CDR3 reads CASSGDRGRTTDTQYF. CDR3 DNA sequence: TGTGCCAGCAGCGGCGACAGGGGGAGGACCACAGATACGCAGTATTTT.

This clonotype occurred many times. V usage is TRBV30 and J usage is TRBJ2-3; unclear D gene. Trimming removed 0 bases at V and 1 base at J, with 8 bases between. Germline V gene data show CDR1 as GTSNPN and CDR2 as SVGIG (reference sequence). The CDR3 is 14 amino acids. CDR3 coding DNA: TGTGCCTGGAGTGTAAGTGCGGGCACAGATACGCAGTATTTT. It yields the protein CAWSVSAGTDTQYF.

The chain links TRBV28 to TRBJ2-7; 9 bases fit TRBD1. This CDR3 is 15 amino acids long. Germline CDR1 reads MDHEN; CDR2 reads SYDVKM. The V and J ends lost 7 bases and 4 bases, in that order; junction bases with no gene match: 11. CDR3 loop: CASIPHGTGRYEQYF. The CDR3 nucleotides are TGTGCCAGCATTCCCCACGGGACAGGGAGGTACGAGCAGTACTTC.

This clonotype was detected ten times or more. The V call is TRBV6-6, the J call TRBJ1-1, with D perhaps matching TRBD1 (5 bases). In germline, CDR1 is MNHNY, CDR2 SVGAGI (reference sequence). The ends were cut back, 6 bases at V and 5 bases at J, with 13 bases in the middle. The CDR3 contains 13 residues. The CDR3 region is CASSDSLGTEAFF. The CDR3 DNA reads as TGTGCCAGCAGCGACAGTCTGGGGACTGAAGCTTTCTTT.

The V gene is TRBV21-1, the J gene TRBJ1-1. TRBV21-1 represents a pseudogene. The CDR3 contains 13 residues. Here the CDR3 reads CASSKVGLSEAFF. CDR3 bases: TGTGCCAGCAGCAAAGTCGGGTTGTCTGAAGCTTTCTTT.

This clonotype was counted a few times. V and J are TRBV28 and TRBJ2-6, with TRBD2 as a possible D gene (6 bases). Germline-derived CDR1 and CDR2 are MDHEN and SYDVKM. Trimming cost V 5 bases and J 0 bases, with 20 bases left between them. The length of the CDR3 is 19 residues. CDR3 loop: CASSPVGPGLSSGANVLTF. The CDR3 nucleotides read TGTGCCAGCAGTCCTGTGGGTCCGGGACTTAGCTCTGGGGCCAACGTCCTGACTTTC.